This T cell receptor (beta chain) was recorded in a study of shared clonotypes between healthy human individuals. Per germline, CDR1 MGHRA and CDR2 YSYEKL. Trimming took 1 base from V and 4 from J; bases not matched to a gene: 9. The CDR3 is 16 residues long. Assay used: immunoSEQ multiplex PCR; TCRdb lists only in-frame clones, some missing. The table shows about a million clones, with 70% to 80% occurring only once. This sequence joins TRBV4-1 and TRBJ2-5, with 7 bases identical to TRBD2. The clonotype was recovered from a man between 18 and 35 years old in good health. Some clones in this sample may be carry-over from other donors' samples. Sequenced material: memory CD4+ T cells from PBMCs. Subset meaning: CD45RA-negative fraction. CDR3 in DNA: TGCGCCAGCAGCCAAGGATTCGCGGGAGAGGGAGAGACCCAGTACTTC. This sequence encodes CASSQGFAGEGETQYF.